The next 32 T cell receptor beta chains were all read from a single sample in a study of cytomegalovirus exposure and HLA in healthy donors. PCR amplification relied on 60 Vbeta primers (plus 13 Jbeta primers). Measured with immunoSEQ multiplex PCR; TCRdb has only the in-frame clones, and not every one. The data contain approximately 110,000 clones, approximately 80% of them seen just once; the ten biggest clones take up over 10%. The sequencing input was PBMCs. The receptor set was obtained from a middle-aged woman in good health and CMV-seropositive.

The chain recombines TRBV6-1 with TRBJ2-1; 15 nucleotides agree with TRBD2. The CDR3 has 14 residues. V trimming: 8 bases; J trimming: 7 bases; junction bases outside the gene matches: 3. Germline V gives CDR1 MNHNS, CDR2 SASEGT. The CDR3 DNA reads TGTGCCAGCGGAGGACTAGCGGGAGGGAATGAGCAGTTCTTC. Translation: CASGGLAGGNEQFF.

Here the CDR3 DNA reads TGTGCCAGCAGCTTACGCAGCGGGAGGGCTACCTACAATGAGCAGTTCTTC. It specifies CASSLRSGRATYNEQFF. V is TRBV11-2 and J is TRBJ2-1; TRBD2 aligns across 10 bases. This CDR3 is 17 amino acids long. The V gene's germline CDR1 is SGHAT and CDR2 FQNNGV. J gave up 2 bases and V 2 bases, and 6 bases lay outside the gene matches.

The chain joins TRBV11-3 to TRBJ2-1, with D unclear. The CDR3 runs 14 residues. Trimming took 1 base from V and 7 from J, leaving 11 bases between them. Germline lookup yields CDR1 SGHNT and CDR2 YENEEA. CDR3 loop: CASSLGAVRNEQFF. CDR3 DNA sequence: TGTGCCAGCAGCTTAGGGGCAGTTCGGAATGAGCAGTTCTTC.

The chain is built from TRBV7-6 and TRBJ1-1, with unresolved D. From germline, CDR1 is SGHVS and CDR2 FNYEAQ. The CDR3 length is 15 residues. V was trimmed by 7 bases and J by 2 bases, leaving 17 bases between them. CDR3 amino acids: CASTLLGGLNTEAFF. CDR3 nucleotides: TGTGCCAGCACCCTCCTAGGCGGACTTAACACTGAAGCTTTCTTT.

This chain joins TRBV4-1 and TRBJ2-7, with TRBD2 matching 11 bases. The germline CDR1 and CDR2 sequences are MGHRA and YSYEKL. This CDR3 has 15 amino acids. J gave up 6 bases and V 2 bases, and 6 bases lay outside the gene matches. The CDR3 DNA sequence: TGCGCCAGCAGCCAATTTGAGCTAGCGGGAGGCGAGCAGTACTTC. Amino acids: CASSQFELAGGEQYF.

V is TRBV29-1 and J is TRBJ1-1; 10 bases map to TRBD1. J lost 4 bases, V lost 7 bases, and 6 bases had no gene match. Germline-derived CDR1 and CDR2 are SQVTM and ANQGSEA. There are 13 residues in the CDR3. CDR3 sequence: CSADRGPSTEAFF. CDR3 nucleotides: TGCAGCGCCGACAGGGGGCCGAGCACTGAAGCTTTCTTT.

The chain is built from TRBV10-3 and TRBJ2-7, with 7 bases matching TRBD2. Germline loops: CDR1 ENHRY, CDR2 SYGVKD. The CDR3 consists of 13 residues. J lost 5 bases, V lost 8 bases, and 9 bases had no gene match. DNA for the CDR3: TGTGCCATCGGGGCGGGAGTGAATAACGAGCAGTACTTC. It codes for CAIGAGVNNEQYF.

This chain uses TRBV30 with TRBJ2-7; 9 bases match TRBD2. With V trimmed by 0 bases and J by 5 bases, 17 bases remained unmatched. Germline CDR1 is GTSNPN and CDR2 is SVGIG (reference sequence). This CDR3 has 18 residues. CDR3 nucleotides: TGTGCCTGGAGTGTATTGATCGGTAGCGGGAGTGGGGGCAACGAGCAGTACTTC. Its translation: CAWSVLIGSGSGGNEQYF.

V gene TRBV14 combines with J gene TRBJ2-3; perhaps TRBD2 as D (6 bases). Germline CDR1 and CDR2: SGHDN and FVKESK. V dropped 5 bases and J dropped 10 bases, with 13 bases sitting between them. This CDR3 comprises 12 residues. The CDR3 DNA reads TGTGCCAGCAGCTTAACTCGGAGGGCGCAGTATTTT. Translation: CASSLTRRAQYF. The variable domain in full, with the rest retrieved from reference TRBV14 and TRBJ2-3, is EAGVTQFPSHSVIEKGQTVTLRCDPISGHDNLYWYRRVMGKEIKFLLHFVKESKQDESGMPNNRFLAERTGGTYSTLKVQPAELEDSGVYFCASSLTRRAQYFGPGTRLTVL.

V and J are TRBV5-5 and TRBJ2-6; D possibly corresponds to TRBD2 (5 bases). Between the trimmed V and J ends, which lost 5 bases and 3 bases, there was a span of 9 bases. Germline V gene sequence: CDR1 SGHKS, CDR2 YYEKEE (reference sequence). The CDR3 runs 14 residues. In nucleotides, the CDR3 is TGTGCCAGCAGTAGAGACTATGGGGCCAACGTCCTGACTTTC. It translates to CASSRDYGANVLTF.

V usage is TRBV5-4 and J usage is TRBJ1-5; possible D gene TRBD1, 5 bases. Germline V CDR1 and CDR2: SGHNT, YYREEE (reference sequence). The length of the CDR3 is 15 residues. V was shortened by 2 bases and J by 3 bases, with 12 bases between the two germline ends. The CDR3 coding sequence is TGTGCCAGCAGCTTCGGGGGTGTTAACAATCAGCCCCAGCATTTT. Residues: CASSFGGVNNQPQHF.

The chain joins TRBV6-1 to TRBJ2-6; possibly TRBD2 for D (5 bases). The CDR3 consists of 18 residues. V was clipped by 4 bases and J by 0 bases, with 16 bases between them. Germline-derived CDR1 and CDR2 are MNHNS and SASEGT. CDR3 nucleotides: TGTGCCAGCAGTGGATGGCGCGGGTCTCTCTCTGGGGCCAACGTCCTGACTTTC. This sequence encodes CASSGWRGSLSGANVLTF.

V gene TRBV4-1 combines with J gene TRBJ1-4; D is ambiguous. Germline CDR1 and CDR2: MGHRA and YSYEKL. Trimming took off 0 bases at V and 5 bases at J, with 13 bases between the two ends. CDR3 size: 16 residues. The CDR3 sequence: CASSQDQRRGNEKLFF. In nucleotides, the CDR3 is TGCGCCAGCAGCCAAGACCAGCGGCGGGGAAATGAAAAACTGTTTTTT.

In its sample, this clone was seen a few times. The V call is TRBV28, the J call TRBJ1-1; 7 nucleotides match TRBD1. The CDR3 is made up of 13 amino acids. Germline lookup yields CDR1 MDHEN and CDR2 SYDVKM. CDR3: CKTGSRGWTEAFF. CDR3 bases: TGTAAAACGGGGAGCAGGGGGTGGACTGAAGCTTTCTTT.

This clone was counted once. The V call is TRBV13, the J call TRBJ2-7; 10 nucleotides align to TRBD1. The CDR3 has 12 amino acids. V lost 8 bases, J lost 7 bases, and 5 bases stayed unmatched. CDR1 is PRHDT, CDR2 FYEKMQ, per germline (reference sequence). The CDR3 sequence is CASAGTGEEQYF. The CDR3 nucleotides are TGTGCCAGCGCCGGGACAGGGGAAGAGCAGTACTTC.

This clone was found once. The V gene is TRBV28, the J gene TRBJ2-7; D is possibly TRBD2 (5 bases). The CDR3 length is 13 residues. Trimming removed 3 bases at V and 0 bases at J, with 6 bases between. Germline assignment: CDR1 MDHEN and CDR2 SYDVKM. CDR3 in amino acids: CASSFTSSYEQYF. The CDR3 DNA sequence: TGTGCCAGCAGTTTTACTAGCTCCTACGAGCAGTACTTC.

This clone was seen more than once but under ten times. V gene TRBV7-3 combines with J gene TRBJ2-5; 8 positions agree with TRBD2. This CDR3 is built from 14 residues. Trimming took 5 bases from V and 5 from J; bases not matched to a gene: 7. Looked up from germline, CDR1 is SGHTA and CDR2 is FQGTGA. CDR3 sequence (DNA): TGTGCCAGCAGCCCAAGCGGGAGTCGGGAGACCCAGTACTTC. It encodes CASSPSGSRETQYF.

This clone was seen more than once but under ten times. This chain uses TRBV30 with TRBJ2-4, with TRBD1 identical over 8 bases. CDR3 length equals 16 residues. V trimming: 7 bases; J trimming: 1 base; junction bases outside the gene matches: 12. Germline V gene lookup returns CDR1 GTSNPN and CDR2 SVGIG (reference sequence). The CDR3 nucleotides read TGTGCCTCAGGGCTCCATCAGGGGGCGGCCAAAAACATTCAGTACTTC. Encoded protein: CASGLHQGAAKNIQYF. Complete variable domain (other parts from reference TRBV30 and TRBJ2-4): SQTIHQWPATLVQPVGSPLSLECTVEGTSNPNLYWYRQAAGRGLQLLFYSVGIGQISSEVPQNLSASRPQDRQFILSSKKLLLSDSGFYLCASGLHQGAAKNIQYFGAGTRLSVL.

This clone came up once. The chain has TRBV12-5 and TRBJ2-7; 10 positions agree with TRBD2. V lost 2 bases, J lost 5 bases, and 9 bases stayed unmatched. The CDR3 has 16 residues. Germline V lookup: CDR1 LGHNT, CDR2 FRNRAP. The CDR3 nucleotides are TGTGCTAGTGGTTTGTGGGCTAGCGGGAGCTACGACGAGCAGTACTTC. It translates to CASGLWASGSYDEQYF.

This clone appeared once. The genes are TRBV2 and TRBJ1-1, with unresolved D. Trimming cost V 2 bases and J 10 bases, with 8 bases left between them. This CDR3 is 11 amino acids long. The germline V gene has CDR1 SNHLY and CDR2 FYNNEI. The CDR3 DNA follows: TGTGCCAGCAGTGAACGGAGATCAGCTTTCTTT. It is translated as CASSERRSAFF.

The rearrangement links TRBV7-2 to TRBJ2-7, with 10 bases fitting TRBD1. CDR3 length: 15 residues. V was clipped by 2 bases and J by 4 bases; unmatched bases: 5. Germline V gene data show CDR1 as SGHTA and CDR2 as FQGNSA. The CDR3 is CASSLIGQGVYEQYF. CDR3 nucleotides: TGTGCCAGCAGCTTAATCGGACAGGGGGTTTACGAGCAGTACTTC.

The chain uses TRBV19 and TRBJ2-5, with D possibly being TRBD1 (6 bases). Germline V gene sequence: CDR1 LNHDA, CDR2 SQIVND (reference sequence). Trimming cost V 6 bases and J 4 bases, with 15 bases left between them. This CDR3 has 14 amino acids. The CDR3 DNA reads TGTGCCAGTAGCACACAGGGAAGGCCAGAGACCCAGTACTTC. Its translation: CASSTQGRPETQYF.

J is TRBJ1-2 and V is TRBV9, with 10 bases fitting TRBD1. From germline, CDR1 is SGDLS and CDR2 YYNGEE. J gave up 7 bases and V 0 bases, and 3 bases lay outside the gene matches. The length of the CDR3 is 14 residues. This CDR3 is CASSVGQGAGGYTF. The CDR3 DNA is TGTGCCAGCAGCGTAGGACAGGGGGCGGGTGGCTACACCTTC.

This chain links TRBV28 with TRBJ2-3, with D possibly TRBD1 on 7 matching bases. V gave up 7 bases and J gave up 9 bases, with 14 bases separating them. Looked up from germline, CDR1 is MDHEN and CDR2 is SYDVKM. This CDR3 is built from 12 residues. CDR3 loop: CASTSQGGTQYF. CDR3 DNA sequence: TGTGCCAGCACCTCTCAGGGGGGCACGCAGTATTTT.

V usage is TRBV10-2 and J usage is TRBJ2-7, with 9 bases fitting TRBD1. Germline V CDR1 and CDR2: WSHSY, SAAADI. There are 14 residues in the CDR3. After removal of 6 bases from V and 6 bases from J, the junction contained 9 bases not matched to a gene. CDR3 residues: CASSRGQGAREQYF. DNA for the CDR3: TGCGCCAGCAGCCGGGGACAGGGAGCCCGCGAGCAGTACTTC.

This clone appeared a few times. V usage is TRBV10-3 and J usage is TRBJ2-7; 12 bases match TRBD2. Germline lookup yields CDR1 ENHRY and CDR2 SYGVKD. There are 16 residues in the CDR3. V lost 11 bases, J lost 3 bases, and 14 bases stayed unmatched. The CDR3 DNA sequence: TGTGCCGCGAGCCATGGAGGACTAGCGGGATTCTACGAGCAGTACTTC. This gives the protein CAASHGGLAGFYEQYF.

This chain uses TRBV29-1 with TRBJ1-1; perhaps TRBD1 as D (5 bases). Trimming pared 2 bases from V and 4 bases from J, leaving 11 bases between. Looked up from germline, CDR1 is SQVTM and CDR2 is ANQGSEA. There are 13 residues in the CDR3. The CDR3 protein is CSVEFVGGTEAFF. The DNA of the CDR3 is TGCAGCGTTGAATTTGTGGGGGGCACTGAAGCTTTCTTT. The whole variable domain, filled in from reference TRBV29-1 and TRBJ1-1, reads SAVISQKPSRDICQRGTSLTIQCQVDSQVTMMFWYRQQPGQSLTLIATANQGSEATYESGFVIDKFPISRPNLTFSTLTVSNMSPEDSSIYLCSVEFVGGTEAFFGQGTRLTVV.

The J gene is TRBJ2-7, the V gene TRBV9; D is perhaps TRBD2 (6 bases). Germline V lookup: CDR1 SGDLS, CDR2 YYNGEE. The V end lost 2 bases, the J end lost 6 bases, and 15 bases lay between the germline ends. CDR3 length: 14 residues. In nucleotides, the CDR3 is TGTGCCAGCAGCGTGGGGACTGGCCCTTTCGAGCAGTACTTC. Amino acid sequence: CASSVGTGPFEQYF.

This clone has only one observation. The DNA of the CDR3 is TGTGCCAGCTCTGGGGGACAGCTAAATACCTACGAGCAGTACTTC. Amino acid sequence: CASSGGQLNTYEQYF. The rearrangement joins TRBV5-6 to TRBJ2-7; 7 nucleotides align to TRBD1. In germline, CDR1 is SGHDT, CDR2 YYEEEE. The CDR3 spans 15 residues. V lost 7 bases and J lost 2; bases outside the gene matches: 12.

The chain has TRBV28 and TRBJ1-1; no definite D call. Germline CDR1 MDHEN, CDR2 SYDVKM. The CDR3 covers 10 residues. The ends were cut back, 8 bases at V and 5 bases at J, with 6 bases in the middle. The CDR3 nucleotides read TGTGCCAGCGGCTGGACTGAAGCTTTCTTT. It translates to CASGWTEAFF.

The V and J genes are TRBV2 and TRBJ2-5; 9 nucleotides agree with TRBD2. CDR1 is SNHLY and CDR2 is FYNNEI in the germline V gene. With 10 bases clipped from V and 1 base from J, the junction kept 4 bases outside the gene matches. This CDR3 has 13 residues. CDR3 in DNA: TGTGCCACCCAGACTAGCGGCCAAGAGACCCAGTACTTC. It translates to CATQTSGQETQYF.

This clone appeared a few times. This sequence joins TRBV2 and TRBJ2-2, with a weak D call TRBD1 (6 bases). Per germline, CDR1 SNHLY and CDR2 FYNNEI. Trimming took 8 bases from V and 1 from J, leaving 14 bases between them. CDR3 size: 15 residues. The CDR3 reads CASVGTPKNTGELFF. CDR3 nucleotides: TGTGCCAGCGTAGGGACACCAAAGAACACCGGGGAGCTGTTTTTT.